This entry is about one TCR beta chain. Its binding antigen is unknown. No base quality values were provided; no much bigger clone lies one nucleotide off. TCRbeta CDR3 regions were amplified from genomic DNA by means of the immunoSEQ Assay, a bias-controlled multiplex PCR. Under the source paper's analysis protocol: The number of nucleated cells in each sample was estimated by amplification of reference gene primers within the assay. Sequence reads were collapsed and filtered to measure the absolute abundance of every unique TCRbeta CDR3 rearrangement. For each sample, productive Simpson clonality was calculated by taking the square root of Simpson's diversity index across productive rearrangements. The table comes from immuneACCESS by way of TCRdb, which keeps in-frame sequences with V and J called. Part of the clones is missing from these tables; in studies checked, under half for an unresolved V gene and the rest for unknown reasons. V, J and clone size reflect that table, while D and trimming were determined from the DNA. Recorded for this sample are some 190,000 clones; 86% of them occurred a single time. The ten largest clones represent roughly 5.9% of the sample.

Participants in the prospective study were aged roughly 18 to 100 years, lived in about two dozen United States geographic areas, and enrolled through a virtual design. In the prospective study, cohorts were assigned on the basis of participant-reported clinical history obtained from a screening survey and a study questionnaire. Each participant in the prospective study had whole blood, serum and a nasopharyngeal or oropharyngeal swab collected by mobile phlebotomists. Over a 2-month period, participants in the prospective study had the option of providing additional blood draws and questionnaires. Before DNA extraction, prospective study blood samples were shipped either frozen or at room temperature. This sample was taken from a study of blood T cell repertoires in COVID-19 (dated by TCRdb to about 2020). Describing the broader study: The collaborator samples originated in the United States, Italy and Spain and spanned the acute and convalescent phases of COVID-19. The prospective study material was composed of cDNA or gDNA derived from T cells, B-cell-depleted T cells, or PBMCs. Subjects who had been exposed to COVID-19, were actively infected with it, or had recovered from it provided the deeply sampled blood TCRbeta repertoires that made up the dataset. The repertoires were made available in a free public database intended to serve as a resource for research on the immune response to SARS-CoV-2. The samples were drawn from the first 160 participants of the ongoing ImmuneRACE study and from some 1,300 subjects provided by 6 global collaborators. The sample metadata nearly always contained a de-identified subject ID, COVID-19 status, age in years and sex. Where HLA class I and class II types were available, the types were taken from metadata supplied by the sample provider, not from assay-based typing. The full study reports these points: How much clinical and demographic metadata was included differed by source and by participant, and the metadata was provided uncurated.

Deletion took 2 bases off V and 6 bases off J, with a span of 8 bases between the germline ends. The CDR3 covers 13 residues, taking in both the cysteine and the phenylalanine. The retained sequence is limited to the CDR3, 39 bases, with the frame set at the first base. Sequences MNHEY (CDR1) and SVGAGI (CDR2) are obtained from the germline V gene. The chain uses TRBV6-5 and TRBJ1-5; tentative D gene TRBD1, with 5 bases matching. The sample consisted of PBMCs or T cells enriched from blood (not recorded which). This TCR derives from a man in his forties with acute COVID-19. CDR3 loop: CASSYGGVQPQHF. The sequenced DNA is TGTGCCAGCAGTTACGGGGGGGTTCAGCCCCAGCATTTT.